This T cell receptor beta chain was captured by sequencing in a study of cytomegalovirus exposure and HLA in healthy donors. Researchers ran the PCR with 60 Vbeta and 13 Jbeta primers. Generated by immunoSEQ multiplex PCR, the TCRdb table keeps only in-frame clones and is missing some. The data show under 150,000 clones, roughly 83% seen once. The CDR3 runs to 15 residues. Trimming shortened V by 0 bases and J by 5 bases, and 14 bases separated the two germline ends. Germline lookup yields CDR1 SGDLS and CDR2 YYNGEE. This clone appeared once. Sequenced input: PBMCs. The chain combines TRBV9 with TRBJ1-2; maybe TRBD1 (5 bases). The source is a female donor in good health and CMV-seronegative. Here the CDR3 reads CASSVESGGGYGYTF. Here the CDR3 DNA reads TGTGCCAGCAGCGTAGAGAGCGGGGGAGGATATGGCTACACCTTC.